This TCR beta chain was captured in a study of T cells and copy number aberrations in small-cell lung cancer (dated by TCRdb to the early 2020s). In terms of the full investigation: To relate T cell metrics to mutations and copy number aberrations, the same tumor regions underwent both TCR repertoire sequencing and whole-exome sequencing. Tumor TCR data were available for about 17 patients, and TCR data from both tumor and normal tissue were available for about 13 patients. The paper's findings and limits, for the study overall: Every specimen was formalin-fixed paraffin-embedded tissue, a material known to introduce sequencing artifacts. Compared with adjacent lung tissue, tumors showed lower T-cell density, richness and clonality, although the density difference was not significant. The study was limited by a small sample size because surgical resection is uncommon in small-cell lung cancer, and the findings require validation.

Remarks on this clone: What antigen it recognizes has not been identified. No much larger clone is present one base from it, and per-base qualities are unavailable.

Based on the germline V gene (reference sequence), the CDR1 and CDR2 sequences are WNHNN and SYGVQD. The CDR3 numbers 13 residues from cysteine through phenylalanine. Left in the record is the CDR3 DNA by itself, 39 bases read in frame from the first base. Trimming removed 8 bases from V and 5 bases from J, leaving 12 bases between the germline ends. Patients with limited-stage small-cell lung cancer who underwent surgical resection in Hangzhou, China, between about 2008 and 2020 were included as donors. Every donor went straight to surgery with no preoperative chemotherapy or radiotherapy, and no donor was given immunotherapy either before or after surgery. In the sequenced cohort of fewer than 25 patients, every patient was either a smoker or a heavy second-hand smoker. Adjacent normal lung was collected at least 2 cm from the tumor margin and was morphologically confirmed by two pathologists to be free of malignant cells. Multi-region TCR-beta sequencing of resected limited-stage small-cell lung cancers and of tumor-adjacent lung tissue was performed to characterize T cell repertoire heterogeneity. The AllPrep DNA/RNA FFPE Kit (Qiagen) was used to extract genomic DNA from the FFPE tissue.

TCR-beta CDR3 regions were amplified from genomic DNA with the immunoSEQ hsTCRB Kit using multiplexed V- and J-gene primers. Unique DNA barcodes were added in a second PCR, and the samples were pooled together with one negative control and one positive control. Pooled TCR-beta libraries were sequenced on an Illumina MiSeq with a 150-cycle paired-end protocol. The original methods were these. Adaptive Biotechnologies processed the raw sequencing data and produced a report containing normalized, annotated TCR-beta repertoires. T-cell density was computed as TCR-beta templates normalized to usable DNA, which was estimated by amplifying housekeeping genes. Richness was the count of unique rearrangements, and clonality was defined as 1 minus Pielou's evenness. The clones in this table, taken by TCRdb from immuneACCESS, are in-frame only. Not every clone is retained; where verified, under half of the shortfall comes from an unresolved V gene, and the cause of the rest is unknown. Clonal size and the V and J genes are those of that table, whereas D and trimming came from the DNA. Counted in this sample were more than 9,000 clones; 75% to 80% of them appeared once. Under 35% of the sample comes from the top ten.

The sequence joins TRBV10-1 to TRBJ2-2; a confident D gene designation cannot be given. The sequenced sample consisted of normal tissue next to the tumor. The TCR was taken from a man between 60 and 70 years old with small cell lung cancer. Here the CDR3 is given as CASRAYLTGELFF. The nucleotides read TGCGCCAGCCGGGCTTACCTAACCGGGGAGCTGTTTTTT.